The clone carrying this T cell receptor beta chain has just one count. Its antigen is undetermined. Time point of the sample: week 35, safety follow-up. What each vaccine dose contained was 300 ug of mutant IDH1 20-mer peptide, accompanied by topical imiquimod. This entry belongs to a study of a mutant IDH1 vaccine in newly diagnosed glioma. The V end was cut by 2 bases, the J end by 7 bases, with 13 bases between. The germline CDR1 and CDR2 sequences are SGHRS and YFSETQ. The CDR3 consists of 14 residues. Sequencing was performed with immunoSEQ multiplex PCR; in TCRdb, only in-frame clones are kept and a portion is missing. Of tens of thousands of clones detected, about 85% appear once; the ten largest clones hold less than 4.5%.

The receptor comes from a man aged 25-45 years with glioma. The chain combines TRBV5-1 with TRBJ2-1, with a possible D match to TRBD2 (7 bases). Here the sequenced sample was PBMCs, taken from a glioma patient whose treatment included an IDH1 peptide vaccine. The CDR3 DNA sequence: TGCGCCAGCAGCTTCGGTCGGGGGGCGAATGAGCAGTTCTTC. It yields the protein CASSFGRGANEQFF.